The sequence of this T cell receptor (beta chain) was determined in a study of response to subunit inactivated influenza vaccine (dated by TCRdb to about 2018). At the level of the whole study: The study used deep quantitative T cell receptor repertoire profiling to track responses to a trivalent subunit inactivated influenza vaccine. The paper as a whole reports these results and caveats: It was suggested by the authors that each seasonal influenza vaccination may recruit only a limited number of new T cells.

This clonotype was detected ten times or more. It has no known antigen specificity. There are no base qualities to consult, and no much larger clone falls within one base. V is clipped by 0 bases and J by 2 bases, and the sequence between their germline boundaries is 11 bases long. There are 16 amino acids in the CDR3, from cysteine to phenylalanine inclusive. The DNA shown is the 48-base CDR3, in frame from base 1. The germline V gene sets CDR1 to LGHNA and CDR2 to YNFKEQ. Libraries were built with RT-PCR. The instrument was an Illumina HiSeq 2500. Clones were called with MiXCR by TCRdb after fastp trimmed the public reads at Q25, and only in-frame beta chains were retained. Every CDR3 protein is listed once, alongside the most common genes and DNA of its rows. The sample records roughly 710,000 distinct CDR3 sequences, 11% to 15% of which are singletons. Clones ranked in the top ten supply 6.5% to 8% of the sample.

The chain uses TRBV4-2 and TRBJ1-5; a tentative D call is TRBD1 (5 bases match). This sample comprised PBMCs from blood, obtained 14 to 15 days before vaccination. The TCR sequence derives from a man aged 50-60 years who received an inactivated influenza vaccine. Donor details come from another sample of the same person, matched by shared clones. The nucleotides are TGTGCCAGCAGCCAAGATCCCCAGGGTGGCAATCAGCCCCAGCATTTT. The encoded protein is CASSQDPQGGNQPQHF.